This is a list of T cell receptor beta chains from one sample in a study of blood T cell repertoires in COVID-19. TCRdb's copy holds only in-frame clones and misses some; the assay was immunoSEQ multiplex PCR. The sample has about 55,000 clones; roughly 85% are singletons. The sample taken for sequencing was peripheral blood. These receptor sequences come from a human donor in a cohort sampled during active COVID-19. Both conserved end residues are part of each CDR3. Each record gives: J gene, clone size, V gene, D gene, CDR3 DNA, CDR3 protein. A D gene is named only where the DNA matches it firmly. Only some rows state a clone size, as once, few, many or a class for expanded clones.

TRBJ2-3,NA,TRBV15,TRBD1,TGTGCCACCGTGATGGACAGGGGGCGGAGGGATACGCAGTATTTT,CATVMDRGRRDTQYF
TRBJ2-3,NA,TRBV4-3,TRBD2,TGCGCCAGCAGCCAAGTAACTAGCGGGAGTGGGGATACGCAGTATTTT,CASSQVTSGSGDTQYF
TRBJ1-5,few,TRBV6-2/TRBV6-3,NA,TGTGCCAGCAGTTACTCGGCGGAGCAGCCCCAGCATTTT,CASSYSAEQPQHF
TRBJ2-3,NA,TRBV28,TRBD2,TGTGCCAGCAGTCTAGCGGGAGGGCCGGCAGATACGCAGTATTTT,CASSLAGGPADTQYF
TRBJ2-4,NA,TRBV7-2,NA,TGTGCCAGCAGCTTTGCACGGAAAAACATTCAGTACTTC,CASSFARKNIQYF
TRBJ2-1,NA,TRBV13,TRBD2,TGTGCCAGCAGCTTAGAGGGGGGGATCCTAGCGGGAGTGGTATACAATGAGCAGTTCTTC,CASSLEGGILAGVVYNEQFF
TRBJ1-2,once,TRBV5-4,TRBD1,TGTGCCAGCAGCTGGACAGGGGGTGGCTACACCTTC,CASSWTGGGYTF
TRBJ2-1,NA,TRBV19,NA,TGTGCCAGTAGTATAGATGGCCCTCCTAGCTCCTACAATGAGCAGTTCTTC,CASSIDGPPSSYNEQFF
TRBJ2-1,NA,TRBV20-1,NA,TGCAGTGCTAGTGTTAACGGAGGGGTCTACAATGAGCAGTTCTTC,CSASVNGGVYNEQFF
TRBJ2-2,NA,TRBV3-1/TRBV3-2,TRBD1,TGTGCCAGCAGCCAAGAGGTCGGCAGGGGGCTAGGAACCGGGGAGCTGTTTTTT,CASSQEVGRGLGTGELFF
TRBJ1-4,NA,TRBV27,NA,TGTGCCAGCAGTTTATTCGGGGGGGTAGGCACAACTAATGAAAAACTGTTTTTT,CASSLFGGVGTTNEKLFF
TRBJ2-1,once,TRBV3-1/TRBV3-2,NA,TGTGCCAGCAGCCAGTGGGAGCACAATGAGCAGTTCTTC,CASSQWEHNEQFF
TRBJ1-3,NA,TRBV5-1,NA,TGCGCCAGCAGCTTGGGCCCCCAGGGGACCTCTGGAAACACCATATATTTT,CASSLGPQGTSGNTIYF
TRBJ2-7,NA,TRBV29-1,TRBD1,TGCAGCGTCGGGACAGGGGGCTTCGAGCAGTACTTC,CSVGTGGFEQYF
TRBJ2-1,NA,TRBV27,TRBD2,TGTGCCAGCAGTTCACTAGCGGGAGGTGGCAATGAGCAGTTCTTC,CASSSLAGGGNEQFF
TRBJ2-7,NA,TRBV11-2,TRBD2,TGTGCCAGCAGCTTGCGGGGACTAGCTTACTACGAGCAGTACTTC,CASSLRGLAYYEQYF
TRBJ2-7,NA,TRBV30,TRBD2,TGTGCCTGGGTTCCGGGACTAGCGGGAGGGCCTTCGGTGGGGGAGCAGTACTTC,CAWVPGLAGGPSVGEQYF
TRBJ1-6,NA,TRBV2,TRBD1,TGTGCCAGCAGGGGGACAGGGAGCTCCTATAATTCACCCCTCCACTTT,CASRGTGSSYNSPLHF
TRBJ2-1,NA,TRBV7-2,TRBD2,TGTGCCAGCACAGGACTAGCGGGTCTATTTACAGATGAGCAGTTCTTC,CASTGLAGLFTDEQFF
TRBJ1-1,NA,TRBV6-4,NA,TGTGCCAGCAGTGTGGACAGATACACTGAAGCTTTCTTT,CASSVDRYTEAFF
TRBJ2-3,NA,TRBV9,TRBD2,TGTGCCAGCAGCGTGGTAGCGGGTACAGATACGCAGTATTTT,CASSVVAGTDTQYF
TRBJ2-1,NA,TRBV19,TRBD1,TGTGCCAGTAGTCTTTCCCTCGGGACAGGCCCATACAATGAGCAGTTCTTC,CASSLSLGTGPYNEQFF
TRBJ2-5,NA,TRBV4-3,NA,TGCGCCAGCAGCCAAGATTTTGCAGGGAGGGAGACCCAGTACTTC,CASSQDFAGRETQYF
TRBJ1-2,NA,TRBV12-5,TRBD1,TGTGCTAGTGGACAGGGACAGGGTGATGGCTACACCTTC,CASGQGQGDGYTF
TRBJ1-1,NA,TRBV6-1,NA,TGTGCCAGCAGTGACAGGGCGTTAGGCATTAACACTGAAGCTTTCTTT,CASSDRALGINTEAFF
TRBJ2-1,once,TRBV27,TRBD2,TGTGCCAGCAGTCCGGGACTAGCGGGATATGAGCAGTTCTTC,CASSPGLAGYEQFF
TRBJ2-7,NA,TRBV7-9,TRBD2,TGTGCCAGCAGCGCCTCCGGGACTAGCGGGATCTTTACTTACGAGCAGTACTTC,CASSASGTSGIFTYEQYF
TRBJ2-1,NA,TRBV27,NA,TGTGCCAGCAGTTCCACGGGACTCTACAATGAGCAGTTCTTC,CASSSTGLYNEQFF
TRBJ2-3,once,TRBV11-2,TRBD2,TGTGCCAGCAGCCGGACTAGCGGGCAATATACGCAGTATTTT,CASSRTSGQYTQYF
TRBJ2-7,NA,TRBV18,TRBD2,TGTGCCAGCTCAGAAGGGCGGGTCCTAGCGGGACATGGCGAGCAGTACTTC,CASSEGRVLAGHGEQYF
TRBJ2-1,NA,TRBV11-3,TRBD2,TGTGCCAGCAGCCCAAGTAAAGCGGGAGGGCGGGTTGAGCAGTTCTTC,CASSPSKAGGRVEQFF